The 13 T cell receptor beta chains given below trace back to one sample, sequenced in a study of blood T cell repertoires in COVID-19 (dated by TCRdb to the early 2020s). Receptor amplification or capture employed the immunoSEQ multiplex PCR assay. TCRdb's version of the immuneACCESS table is confined to in-frame rearrangements and falls short of the full clone set. An unresolved V gene accounts for under half of the shortfall where checked; the remainder is of unknown origin. For this sample the table gives about 200,000 clones, of which just under 85% were detected only once. The ten most abundant clones make up approximately 0.99% of the sample. The sequenced sample consisted of peripheral blood. The origin of the receptors is a man in his 60s with COVID-19, enrolled during active disease.

CDR3 bases: TGTGCCAGCAGCGCAGCCCCAACTAGCGGCTACGAGCAGTACTTC. Protein product: CASSAAPTSGYEQYF. The rearrangement uses TRBV9 and TRBJ2-7; the match to TRBD2 covers 8 bases. The J segment lost 3 bases and the V segment lost 3 bases, leaving 8 bases of the junction unmatched. CDR1 and CDR2 from the germline V gene are SGDLS and YYNGEE. The CDR3 consists of 15 residues. Supplemented by reference TRBV9 and TRBJ2-7, the full variable domain reads DSGVTQTPKHLITATGQRVTLRCSPRSGDLSVYWYQQSLDQGLQFLIQYYNGEERAKGNILERFSAQQFPDLHSELNLSSLELGDSALYFCASSAAPTSGYEQYFGPGTRLTVT.

V is TRBV11-1 and J is TRBJ2-1; D is unresolved. CDR3 length equals 13 residues. Germline loops: CDR1 SGHAT, CDR2 FQDESV (reference sequence). Deletions cut 6 bases from V and 7 bases from J, with 13 bases between. The CDR3 nucleotides are TGTGCCAGCAGTAAGGAGAGATGGAATGAGCAGTTCTTC. Its protein is CASSKERWNEQFF. The full variable domain, with the rest looked up from reference TRBV11-1 and TRBJ2-1, is EAEVAQSPRYKITEKSQAVAFWCDPISGHATLYWYRQILGQGPELLVQFQDESVVDDSQLPKDRFSAERLKGVDSTLKIQPAELGDSAMYLCASSKERWNEQFFGPGTRLTVL.

V usage is TRBV10-3 and J usage is TRBJ1-1; D is uncertain. Germline V gene sequence: CDR1 ENHRY, CDR2 SYGVKD. The germline V and J ends were trimmed by 4 bases and 10 bases, with 13 bases remaining between them. The CDR3 spans 12 residues. The CDR3 coding sequence is TGTGCCATCAGTGGAGGAGGGAGCGGAGCTTTCTTT. It codes for CAISGGGSGAFF.

The J gene is TRBJ1-1, the V gene TRBV4-2; possible D gene TRBD1, 5 bases. The CDR3 loop spans 14 amino acids. Trimming cost V 1 base and J 10 bases, with 16 bases left between them. Germline CDR1 LGHNA, CDR2 YNFKEQ. In DNA, the CDR3 is TGTGCCAGCAGCCAAGGAGAGGCAGGGTTTGGAGCTTTCTTT. Translation gives CASSQGEAGFGAFF.

For the CDR3, the DNA is TGTGCCAGCAGCTCCCCTGGAGGTACTGGGGCCAACGTCCTGACTTTC. This gives the protein CASSSPGGTGANVLTF. The rearrangement joins TRBV7-8 to TRBJ2-6; D possibly corresponds to TRBD2 (5 bases). V was trimmed by 4 bases and J by 2 bases, leaving 12 bases between them. CDR1 and CDR2 from the germline V gene are SGHVS and FQNEAQ. The CDR3 runs to 16 residues.

The gene calls are TRBV30 and TRBJ2-2; TRBD2 matches 8 bases. With 3 bases clipped from V and 7 bases from J, the junction kept 7 bases outside the gene matches. The CDR3 has 14 amino acids. The V gene's germline CDR1 is GTSNPN and CDR2 SVGIG (reference sequence). This CDR3 reads CAWSPGGPGGELFF. In nucleotides, the CDR3 is TGTGCCTGGAGCCCGGGGGGGCCGGGCGGGGAGCTGTTTTTT.

This clone was detected only once. V usage is TRBV28 and J usage is TRBJ1-1; TRBD1 matches at 8 bases. The CDR3 consists of 14 residues. Germline V CDR1 and CDR2: MDHEN, SYDVKM. Germline trimming cut 2 bases from V and 7 bases from J; bases unmatched to any gene: 6. For the CDR3, the DNA is TGTGCCAGCAGTTTAAGCAGGGGGCGTGGTGAAGCTTTCTTT. Protein: CASSLSRGRGEAFF.

This clone was observed once. The chain links TRBV18 to TRBJ1-2; no firm D call. This CDR3 comprises 15 residues. The ends were cut back, 3 bases at V and 0 bases at J, with 11 bases in the middle. From germline, CDR1 is KGHSH and CDR2 LQKENI. The CDR3 nucleotides read TGTGCCAGCTCACCGTATTCAAGCTCTAACTATGGCTACACCTTC. It specifies CASSPYSSSNYGYTF. Based on the CDR3 plus reference TRBV18 and TRBJ1-2, the full variable domain is NAGVMQNPRHLVRRRGQEARLRCSPMKGHSHVYWYRQLPEEGLKFMVYLQKENIIDESGMPKERFSAEFPKEGPSILRIQQVVRGDSAAYFCASSPYSSSNYGYTFGSGTRLTVV.

This sequence joins TRBV28 and TRBJ2-7; tentative D call: TRBD1 (6 bases). Germline V gene lookup returns CDR1 MDHEN and CDR2 SYDVKM. V was shortened by 5 bases and J by 3 bases, with 17 bases between the two germline ends. The CDR3 sequence is 15 residues long. The CDR3 DNA sequence: TGTGCCAGCAGTATAGCAGGGACATCCCTCTACGAGCAGTACTTC. As protein: CASSIAGTSLYEQYF. Full variable domain (outside the CDR3, taken from reference TRBV28 and TRBJ2-7): DVKVTQSSRYLVKRTGEKVFLECVQDMDHENMFWYRQDPGLGLRLIYFSYDVKMKEKGDIPEGYSVSREKKERFSLILESASTNQTSMYLCASSIAGTSLYEQYFGPGTRLTVT.

The J gene is TRBJ1-5, the V gene TRBV5-1; D remains ambiguous. From germline, CDR1 is SGHRS and CDR2 YFSETQ. V was shortened by 4 bases and J by 9 bases, with 17 bases between the two germline ends. This CDR3 is built from 14 residues. The CDR3 nucleotides read TGCGCCAGCAGCATGGACGGGGAAGTCGGGCCCCAGCATTTT. Translated: CASSMDGEVGPQHF.

CDR3 in DNA: TGCGCCAGCAGCCCCGCGGGGGACGCCTACGAGCAGTACTTC. Translation gives CASSPAGDAYEQYF. The rearrangement links TRBV5-1 to TRBJ2-7, with 7 positions matching TRBD2. Germline V lookup: CDR1 SGHRS, CDR2 YFSETQ. The CDR3 spans 14 residues. V lost 4 bases to trimming and J lost 2 bases; unmatched junction nucleotides: 6.

This clone was seen a single time. The chain couples TRBV28 to TRBJ2-1, with 8 bases lining up with TRBD1. V shed 5 bases and J 2 bases; nucleotides not matched to a gene: 8. This CDR3 has 16 residues. CDR1 MDHEN and CDR2 SYDVKM come from the germline V gene. The CDR3 DNA follows: TGTGCCAGCAGTATCCCCGGACAGGGACCCTACAATGAGCAGTTCTTC. Encoded protein: CASSIPGQGPYNEQFF.

This chain uses TRBV28 with TRBJ1-2, with D unresolved. Trimming shortened V by 7 bases and J by 0 bases, and 12 bases separated the two germline ends. This CDR3 spans 14 amino acids. Germline V CDR1 and CDR2: MDHEN, SYDVKM. The CDR3 spells CASTLPKSNYGYTF. The DNA for the CDR3 is TGTGCCAGCACCCTACCCAAGTCTAACTATGGCTACACCTTC.